This T cell receptor beta chain came from a study of T cell clusters in autoimmune cytopenias. Background on the study: A median of about 49,000 TRB reads per sample yielded a median roughly 2,300 distinct clonotypes.

Findings of the study overall: The cluster-lack signature was not seen for secondary cytopenia versus chronic lymphocytic leukemia. No experiment has yet validated the function of the T cell clusters defined in silico. TRB repertoire shifts in secondary cytopenia and chronic lymphocytic leukemia mostly reflected lymphoma, not autoimmunity.

The CDR3 is made up of 12 amino acids. The germline gives CDR1 LNHNV, CDR2 YYDKDF (reference sequence). Roughly 38,000 genome equivalents of blood DNA were amplified for TRB. This clonotype ranks as medium-sized in terms of frequency. Its antigen is not identified. One tube held mixed TRB-A and TRB-B primer pools for touch-down PCR. Each CDR3 protein gets one entry in TCRdb, which reprocessed the multiplex PCR reads and gives no DNA. This listing includes several thousand distinct CDR3 sequences. This TCR derives from a human donor with an autoimmune cytopenia or autoimmune hepatitis (not recorded which). Sequencing was performed on peripheral blood. V gene TRBV15 combines with J gene TRBJ1-5. Here the CDR3 reads CATSRSRQPQHF.